This entry is about one TCR beta chain. Its antigen remains unknown. Germline V gives CDR1 MGHDK, CDR2 SYGVNS. The CDR3 runs to 14 residues. Trimming pared 5 bases from V and 3 bases from J, leaving 10 bases between. The source of the sample is a study of radiotherapy plus CTLA-4 blockade in lung cancer. Study-level points and caveats: Among blood TCR repertoires after radiotherapy plus ipilimumab, tumor-derived clones expanded. According to reports, early shifts in blood T cell clones, alongside interferon-beta, forecast response most accurately.

Assay used: immunoSEQ multiplex PCR; TCRdb lists only in-frame clones, some missing. The sample carries roughly 98,000 clones, around 83% recorded once. This material consisted of peripheral blood, taken from a patient treated with radiotherapy plus ipilimumab. This receptor was taken from a human donor with non-small cell lung cancer who had a partial response to radiotherapy plus ipilimumab. The chain recombines TRBV25-1 with TRBJ1-4; possibly TRBD1 for D (5 bases). Written as DNA, the CDR3 is TGTGCCAGCAGTTCAGACAGTTCTAATGAAAAACTGTTTTTT. Its translation: CASSSDSSNEKLFF. Filled out from reference TRBV25-1 and TRBJ1-4, the complete variable domain reads EADIYQTPRYLVIGTGKKITLECSQTMGHDKMYWYQQDPGMELHLIHYSYGVNSTEKGDLSSESTVSRIRTEHFPLTLESARPSHTSQYLCASSSDSSNEKLFFGSGTQLSVL.